These T cell receptor beta chains were read from a single sample in a study of blood T cell repertoires in COVID-19. Measured with immunoSEQ multiplex PCR; TCRdb has only the in-frame clones, and not every one. This sample yields roughly 100,000 clones, of which roughly 80% are seen a single time; 3.3% belongs to the top ten. The sample was peripheral blood. The origin of the receptors is an elderly woman with active or convalescent COVID-19. CDR3s include the opening cysteine and the closing phenylalanine or tryptophan. Each record gives: CDR3 length, J gene, V gene, CDR3 protein.

12	TRBJ2-5	TRBV10-1	CASKEAQETQYF
15	TRBJ2-3	TRBV7-3	CASSSSGIVADTQYF
14	TRBJ2-5	TRBV7-2	CASSFQGGEETQYF
13	TRBJ2-7	TRBV11-2	CASSLDLRYEQYF
15	TRBJ1-1	TRBV28	CASSLWDRVDTEAFF
17	TRBJ2-7	TRBV5-8	CASSPLAGGLSSYEQYF
12	TRBJ2-3	TRBV15	CATSISTGTQYF
14	TRBJ1-2	TRBV7-2	CASSLQRDSYGYTF
15	TRBJ1-5	TRBV27	CASSQIHQGDQPQHF
14	TRBJ1-6	TRBV6-5	CATTGFGIFSPLHF
16	TRBJ2-1	TRBV6-1	CASSEPGRGANNEQFF
19	TRBJ2-7	TRBV9	CASSVGVGGTKGSHYEQYF
14	TRBJ1-5	TRBV2	CASSDPGRYQPQHF
15	TRBJ1-6	TRBV5-6	CASSGGIFYNSPLHF
12	TRBJ1-4	TRBV6-5	CASGERDEKLFF
12	TRBJ1-4	TRBV6-5	CASKGADEKLFF
15	TRBJ1-5	TRBV7-2	CASRRVGGSNQPQHF
17	TRBJ2-4	TRBV2	CASSDARTSGLKNIQYF
18	TRBJ2-7	TRBV28	CASSLGSPGGPSSYEQYF
15	TRBJ2-3	TRBV9	CASSATGPSTDTQYF
16	TRBJ1-3	TRBV6-1	CASSEKPVRSGNTIYF
17	TRBJ1-3	TRBV28	CASSPITGAPSGNTIYF
14	TRBJ2-3	TRBV28	CATKDRGRTDTQYF
14	TRBJ1-6	TRBV5-6	CASSTWTANSPLHF
16	TRBJ1-4	TRBV4-1	CASSLGTGGRDEKLFF
16	TRBJ2-2	TRBV11-3	CASSLGTATHTGELFF
17	TRBJ2-1	TRBV6-6	CASSLNTGGGRLNEQFF
15	TRBJ2-2	TRBV5-4	CASSPAGTTSGELFF
14	TRBJ2-2	TRBV7-9	CASSHRANTGELFF
13	TRBJ1-5	TRBV18	CASSPNGYQPQHF
16	TRBJ2-7	TRBV23-1	CASSQTYGDDSYEQYF
15	TRBJ1-1	TRBV5-6	CASSPHQGKRTEAFF
15	TRBJ2-2	TRBV24-1	CATSESARNTGELFF
18	TRBJ2-1	TRBV14	CASSQVLGTGMRNNEQFF
15	TRBJ1-4	TRBV19	CASSIGGASNEKLFF
15	TRBJ1-6	TRBV7-2	CASSLAAGQGSPLHF
13	TRBJ2-7	TRBV6-1	CASSESRGTEQYF
15	TRBJ1-1	TRBV18	CASSLEGELNTEAFF
16	TRBJ2-3	TRBV9	CASSALSGGTTDTQYF
14	TRBJ1-2	TRBV7-2	CASSDRPGQGGYTF
13	TRBJ1-1	TRBV10-3	CAITGGGNTEAFF
13	TRBJ1-5	TRBV4-3	CASSQDGVQPQHF